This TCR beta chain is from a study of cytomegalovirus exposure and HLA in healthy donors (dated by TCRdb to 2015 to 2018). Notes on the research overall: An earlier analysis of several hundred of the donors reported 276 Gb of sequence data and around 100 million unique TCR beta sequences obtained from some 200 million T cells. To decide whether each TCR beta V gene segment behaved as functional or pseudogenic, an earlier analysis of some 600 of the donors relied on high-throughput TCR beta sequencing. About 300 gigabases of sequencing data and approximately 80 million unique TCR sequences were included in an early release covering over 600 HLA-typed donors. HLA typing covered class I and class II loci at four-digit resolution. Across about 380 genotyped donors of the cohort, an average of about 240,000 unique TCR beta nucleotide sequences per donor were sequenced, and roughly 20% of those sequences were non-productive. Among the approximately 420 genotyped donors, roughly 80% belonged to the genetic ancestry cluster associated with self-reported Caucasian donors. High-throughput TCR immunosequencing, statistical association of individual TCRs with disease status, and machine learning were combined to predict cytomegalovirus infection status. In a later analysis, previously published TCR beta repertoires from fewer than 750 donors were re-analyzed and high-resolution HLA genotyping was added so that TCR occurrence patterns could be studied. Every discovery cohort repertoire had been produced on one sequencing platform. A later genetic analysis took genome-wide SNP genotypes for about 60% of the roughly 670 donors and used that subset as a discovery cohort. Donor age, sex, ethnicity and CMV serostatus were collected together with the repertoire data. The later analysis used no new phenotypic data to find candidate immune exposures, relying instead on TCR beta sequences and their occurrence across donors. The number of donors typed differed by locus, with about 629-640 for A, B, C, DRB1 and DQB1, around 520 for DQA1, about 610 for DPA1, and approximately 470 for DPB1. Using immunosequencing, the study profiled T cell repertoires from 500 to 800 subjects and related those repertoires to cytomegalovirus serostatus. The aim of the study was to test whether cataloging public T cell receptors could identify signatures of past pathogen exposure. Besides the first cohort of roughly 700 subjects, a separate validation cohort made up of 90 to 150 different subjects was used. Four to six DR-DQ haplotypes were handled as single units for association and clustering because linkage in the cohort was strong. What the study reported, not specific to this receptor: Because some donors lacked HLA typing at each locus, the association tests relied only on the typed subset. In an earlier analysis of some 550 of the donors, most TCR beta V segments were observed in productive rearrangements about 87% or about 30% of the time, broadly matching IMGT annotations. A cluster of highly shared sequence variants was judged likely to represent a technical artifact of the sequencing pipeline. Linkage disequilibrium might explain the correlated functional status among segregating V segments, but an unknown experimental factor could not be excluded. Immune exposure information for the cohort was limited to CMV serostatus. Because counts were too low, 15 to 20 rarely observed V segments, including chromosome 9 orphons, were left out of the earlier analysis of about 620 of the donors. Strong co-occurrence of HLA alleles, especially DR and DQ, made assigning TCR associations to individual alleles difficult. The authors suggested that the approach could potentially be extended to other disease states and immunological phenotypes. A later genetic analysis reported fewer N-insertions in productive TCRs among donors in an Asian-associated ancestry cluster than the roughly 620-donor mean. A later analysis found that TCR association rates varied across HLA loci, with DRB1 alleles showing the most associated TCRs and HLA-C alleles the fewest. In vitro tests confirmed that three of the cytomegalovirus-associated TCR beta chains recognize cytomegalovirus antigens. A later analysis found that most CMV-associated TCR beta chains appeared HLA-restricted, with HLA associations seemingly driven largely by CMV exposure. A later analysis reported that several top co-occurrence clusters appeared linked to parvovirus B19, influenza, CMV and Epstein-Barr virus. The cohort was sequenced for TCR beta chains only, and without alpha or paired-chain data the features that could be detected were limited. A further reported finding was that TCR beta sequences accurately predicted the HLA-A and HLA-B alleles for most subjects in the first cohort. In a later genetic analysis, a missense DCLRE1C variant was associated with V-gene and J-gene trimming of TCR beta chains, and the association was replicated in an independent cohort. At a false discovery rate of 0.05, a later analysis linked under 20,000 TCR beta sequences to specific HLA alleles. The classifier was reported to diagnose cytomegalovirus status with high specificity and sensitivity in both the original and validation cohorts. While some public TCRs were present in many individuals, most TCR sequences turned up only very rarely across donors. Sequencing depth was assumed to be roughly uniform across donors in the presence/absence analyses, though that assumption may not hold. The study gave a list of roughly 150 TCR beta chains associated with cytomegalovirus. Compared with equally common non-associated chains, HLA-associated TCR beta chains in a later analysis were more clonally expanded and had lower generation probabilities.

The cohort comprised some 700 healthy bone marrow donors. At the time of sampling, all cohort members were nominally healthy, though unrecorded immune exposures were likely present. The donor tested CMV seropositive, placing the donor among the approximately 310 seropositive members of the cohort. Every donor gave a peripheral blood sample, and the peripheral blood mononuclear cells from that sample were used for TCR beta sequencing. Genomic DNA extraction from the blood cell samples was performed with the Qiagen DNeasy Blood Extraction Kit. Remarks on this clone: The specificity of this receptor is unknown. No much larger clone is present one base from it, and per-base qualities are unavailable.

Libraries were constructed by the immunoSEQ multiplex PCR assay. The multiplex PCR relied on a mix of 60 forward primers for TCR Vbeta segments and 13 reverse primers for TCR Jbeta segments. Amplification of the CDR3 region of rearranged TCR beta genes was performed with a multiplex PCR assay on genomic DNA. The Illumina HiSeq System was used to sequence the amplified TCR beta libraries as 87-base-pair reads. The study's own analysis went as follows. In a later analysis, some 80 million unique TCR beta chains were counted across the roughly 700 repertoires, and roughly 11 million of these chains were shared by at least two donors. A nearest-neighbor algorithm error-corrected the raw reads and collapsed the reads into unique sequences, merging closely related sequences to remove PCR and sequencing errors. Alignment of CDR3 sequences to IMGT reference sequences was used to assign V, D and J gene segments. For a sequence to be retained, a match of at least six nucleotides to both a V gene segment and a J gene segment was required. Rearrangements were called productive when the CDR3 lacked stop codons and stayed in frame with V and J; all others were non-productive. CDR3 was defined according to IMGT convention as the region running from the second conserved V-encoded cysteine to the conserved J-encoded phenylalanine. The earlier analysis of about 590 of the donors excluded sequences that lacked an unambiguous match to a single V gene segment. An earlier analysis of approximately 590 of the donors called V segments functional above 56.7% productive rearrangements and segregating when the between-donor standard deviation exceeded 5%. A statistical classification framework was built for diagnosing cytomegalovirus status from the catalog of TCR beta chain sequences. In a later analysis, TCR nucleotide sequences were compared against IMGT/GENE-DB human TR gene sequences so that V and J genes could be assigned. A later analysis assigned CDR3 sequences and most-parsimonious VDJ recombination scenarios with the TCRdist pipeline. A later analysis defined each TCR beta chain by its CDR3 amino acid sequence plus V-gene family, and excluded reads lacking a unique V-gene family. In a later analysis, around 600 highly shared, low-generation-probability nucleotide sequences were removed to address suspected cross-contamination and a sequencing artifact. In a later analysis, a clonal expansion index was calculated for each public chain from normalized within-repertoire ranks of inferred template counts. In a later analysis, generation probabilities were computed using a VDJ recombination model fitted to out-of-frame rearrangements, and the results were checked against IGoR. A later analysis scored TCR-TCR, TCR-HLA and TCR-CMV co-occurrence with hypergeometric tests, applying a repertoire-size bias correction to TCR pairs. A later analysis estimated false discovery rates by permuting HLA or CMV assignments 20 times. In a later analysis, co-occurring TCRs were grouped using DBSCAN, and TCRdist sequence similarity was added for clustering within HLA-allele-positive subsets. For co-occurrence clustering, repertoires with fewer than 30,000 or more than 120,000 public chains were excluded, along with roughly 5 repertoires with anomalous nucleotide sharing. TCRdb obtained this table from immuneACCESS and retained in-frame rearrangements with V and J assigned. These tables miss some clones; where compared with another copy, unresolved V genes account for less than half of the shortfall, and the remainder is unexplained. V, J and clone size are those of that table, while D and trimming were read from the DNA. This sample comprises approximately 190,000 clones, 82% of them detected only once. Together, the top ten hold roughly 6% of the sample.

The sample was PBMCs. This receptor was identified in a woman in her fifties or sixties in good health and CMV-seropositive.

The CDR3 protein sequence reads: CASSLGLGGKTQYF. Here is the DNA: TGTGCCAGCAGCTTAGGTTTGGGGGGGAAGACCCAGTACTTC. This chain joins TRBV7-2 to TRBJ2-5, with TRBD2 matching 7 junction bases. According to the germline V gene, CDR1 reads SGHTA and CDR2 reads FQGNSA. The CDR3 goes from the cysteine to the phenylalanine over 14 residues. Left in the record is the CDR3 DNA by itself, 42 bases read in frame from the first base. After removal of 1 base from V and 6 bases from J, the junction retains 5 bases not matched to a gene.